Presented here are 11 T cell receptor beta chains from one specimen sequenced in a study of blood T cell repertoires in COVID-19. Using immunoSEQ multiplex PCR, the repertoire was profiled, and TCRdb retains in-frame clones only, with some absent. The sample has about 200,000 clones; more than 80% are singletons. The source material was PBMCs or T cells enriched from blood (not recorded which). The receptors derive from a young woman who had recovered from COVID-19.

The chain employs TRBV6-5 and TRBJ1-2; D is possibly TRBD1 (5 bases). The CDR3 extends over 13 amino acids. Trimming shortened V by 6 bases and J by 7 bases, and 15 bases separated the two germline ends. Germline V gene data show CDR1 as MNHEY and CDR2 as SVGAGI. This CDR3 is CASRSTQEGGYTF. For the CDR3, the DNA is TGTGCCAGCAGGTCGACACAGGAGGGTGGCTACACCTTC.

The rearrangement joins TRBV5-1 to TRBJ1-2; 8 bases fit TRBD1. Germline loops: CDR1 SGHRS, CDR2 YFSETQ. This CDR3 spans 13 amino acids. The J segment lost 3 bases and the V segment lost 3 bases, leaving 1 base of the junction unmatched. The CDR3 protein is CASSSTGDYGYTF. CDR3 DNA: TGCGCCAGCAGCTCGACAGGGGACTATGGCTACACCTTC.

V usage is TRBV7-6 and J usage is TRBJ2-7; TRBD2 matches at 10 bases. Germline V gene lookup returns CDR1 SGHVS and CDR2 FNYEAQ. V shed 3 bases, J shed 2 bases, and the junction held 7 bases outside the gene matches. The CDR3 is 16 residues long. The CDR3 coding sequence is TGTGCCAGCAGCTTTTTAGCGGGGGGTCGAGCCTACGAGCAGTACTTC. Protein sequence: CASSFLAGGRAYEQYF.

The chain has TRBV9 and TRBJ2-5; the D gene is possibly TRBD1 (7 bases). CDR3 length equals 16 residues. The V end was cut by 4 bases, the J end by 4 bases, with 20 bases between. Germline CDR1 reads SGDLS; CDR2 reads YYNGEE. The CDR3 DNA reads TGTGCCAGCAGCCCTAGGGGGGACAGATCGGGAGAGACCCAGTACTTC. The encoded protein is CASSPRGDRSGETQYF.

The chain combines TRBV2 with TRBJ1-3, with 7 nucleotides matching TRBD1. After removal of 8 bases from V and 2 bases from J, the junction contained 9 bases not matched to a gene. Germline V gene lookup returns CDR1 SNHLY and CDR2 FYNNEI. The CDR3 sequence is 15 residues long. The CDR3 here is CASHPEGAPGNTIYF. In nucleotides, the CDR3 is TGTGCCAGCCACCCCGAGGGGGCGCCTGGAAACACCATATATTTT. The entire variable domain, with the rest obtained from reference TRBV2 and TRBJ1-3, is as follows: EPEVTQTPSHQVTQMGQEVILRCVPISNHLYFYWYRQILGQKVEFLVSFYNNEISEKSEIFDDQFSVERPDGSNFTLKIRSTKLEDSAMYFCASHPEGAPGNTIYFGEGSWLTVV.

The chain carries TRBV30 and TRBJ2-3; D might be TRBD1 (6 bases). V lost 5 bases, J lost 3 bases, and 6 bases lay in between. Germline V CDR1 and CDR2: GTSNPN, SVGIG (reference sequence). The CDR3 runs 11 residues. CDR3 in amino acids: CAWDRTDTQYF. CDR3 nucleotides: TGTGCCTGGGACAGGACAGATACGCAGTATTTT.

The chain carries TRBV9 and TRBJ2-7, with 8 bases lining up with TRBD1. V lost 5 bases to trimming and J lost 2 bases; unmatched junction nucleotides: 6. The germline V gene encodes CDR1 SGDLS and CDR2 YYNGEE. This CDR3 is 14 amino acids long. The CDR3 bases are TGTGCCAGCAGTTCGGGACAGGTTACCTACGAGCAGTACTTC. This translates into CASSSGQVTYEQYF.

This clone was detected only a few times. The rearrangement joins TRBV27 to TRBJ1-5; tentative D call: TRBD1 (6 bases). The CDR3 is made up of 15 amino acids. V lost 3 bases and J lost 2, with 11 bases in between. Germline CDR1 MNHEY, CDR2 SMNVEV (reference sequence). DNA for the CDR3: TGTGCCAGCAGTTTTCAGGGGTCGGGCAATCAGCCCCAGCATTTT. It specifies CASSFQGSGNQPQHF.

This chain links TRBV7-8 with TRBJ2-3; 12 bases align to TRBD2. V lost 1 base and J lost 5; bases outside the gene matches: 7. Per germline, CDR1 SGHVS and CDR2 FQNEAQ. CDR3 length equals 17 residues. The CDR3 sequence: CASSLEPSGGAQDTQYF. DNA for the CDR3: TGTGCCAGCAGCTTAGAGCCTAGCGGGGGGGCCCAAGATACGCAGTATTTT.

This clone was observed a handful of times. The chain is built from TRBV28 and TRBJ1-2; no definite D call. The CDR3 is made up of 14 amino acids. Trimming removed 0 bases at V and 2 bases at J, with 7 bases between. CDR1 and CDR2 (germline): MDHEN, SYDVKM. Written as DNA, the CDR3 is TGTGCCAGCAGTTTATGGGGCAGCAACTATGGCTACACCTTC. Amino acid sequence: CASSLWGSNYGYTF.

CDR3 region: CASSTGTAVGGLNYEQYF. DNA for the CDR3: TGTGCCAGCAGCACGGGGACAGCGGTTGGGGGGCTGAACTACGAGCAGTACTTC. This chain joins TRBV14 and TRBJ2-7; D might be TRBD1 (7 bases). The V end was cut by 5 bases, the J end by 3 bases, with 26 bases between. This CDR3 is built from 18 residues. Germline CDR1 reads SGHDN; CDR2 reads FVKESK.